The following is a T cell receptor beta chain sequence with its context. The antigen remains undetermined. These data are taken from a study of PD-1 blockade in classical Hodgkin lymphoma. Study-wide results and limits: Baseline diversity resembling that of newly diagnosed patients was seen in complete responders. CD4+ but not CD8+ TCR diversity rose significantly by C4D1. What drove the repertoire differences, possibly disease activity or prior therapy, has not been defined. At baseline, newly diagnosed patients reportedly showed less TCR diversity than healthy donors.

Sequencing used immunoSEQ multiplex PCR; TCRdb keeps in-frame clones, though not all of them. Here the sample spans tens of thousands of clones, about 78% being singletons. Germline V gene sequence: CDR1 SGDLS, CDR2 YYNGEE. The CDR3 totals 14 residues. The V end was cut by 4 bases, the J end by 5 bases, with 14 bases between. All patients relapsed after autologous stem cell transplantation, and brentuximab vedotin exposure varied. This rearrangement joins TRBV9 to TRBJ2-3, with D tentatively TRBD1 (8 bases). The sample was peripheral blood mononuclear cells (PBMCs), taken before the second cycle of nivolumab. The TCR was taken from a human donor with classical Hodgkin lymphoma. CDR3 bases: TGTGCCAGCAGCAACAACAGGGGGGGAGATACGCAGTATTTT. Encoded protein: CASSNNRGGDTQYF.